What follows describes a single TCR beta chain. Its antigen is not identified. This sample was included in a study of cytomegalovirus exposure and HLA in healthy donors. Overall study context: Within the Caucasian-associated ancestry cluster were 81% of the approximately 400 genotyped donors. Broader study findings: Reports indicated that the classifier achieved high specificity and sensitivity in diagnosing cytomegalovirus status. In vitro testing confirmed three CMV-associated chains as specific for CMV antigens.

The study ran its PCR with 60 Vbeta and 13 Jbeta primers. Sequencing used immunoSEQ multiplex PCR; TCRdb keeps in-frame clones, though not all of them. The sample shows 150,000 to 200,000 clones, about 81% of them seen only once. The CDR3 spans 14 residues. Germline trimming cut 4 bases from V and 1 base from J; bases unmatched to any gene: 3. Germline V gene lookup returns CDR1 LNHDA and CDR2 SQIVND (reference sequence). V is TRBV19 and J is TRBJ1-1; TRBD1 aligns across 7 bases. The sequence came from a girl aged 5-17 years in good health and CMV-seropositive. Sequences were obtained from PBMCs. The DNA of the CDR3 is TGTGCCAGTAGTACGACAGGGAAGAACACTGAAGCTTTCTTT. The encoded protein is CASSTTGKNTEAFF.